This T cell receptor beta chain is drawn from a study of T-cell reconstitution after alpha-beta-depleted transplantation in children. Unique molecular identifiers were built into the TCRbeta library. TCRdb re-analysed the PCR reads in MiXCR, keeping a single row per CDR3 protein. The sample records hundreds of thousands of distinct CDR3 sequences, 10% being singletons. This clonotype was observed at least ten times. Antigen specificity is unknown. General study points: T-cell numbers and diversity one year post-transplant derived largely from freshly generated T cells. Some patients showed high day-60 TCRbeta diversity, which derived from surviving recipient T cells and thymic progenitors. Expanded graft clones, several hundred of them, were reportedly the source of alpha-beta T cells about two months after transplant.

Germline lookup yields CDR1 MNHNS and CDR2 SASEGT. With V trimmed by 8 bases and J by 1 base, 6 bases remained unmatched. The CDR3 runs to 14 residues. The sequencing here drew on PBMCs, taken before TCRalphabeta/CD19-depleted stem cell transplant. This TCR derives from a child younger than 10 with inherited bone marrow failure, due to receive a stem cell transplant. This chain joins TRBV6-1 and TRBJ2-7, with 9 bases that match TRBD1. The DNA of the CDR3 is TGTGCCAGCCGGGACAGGGAGGTATCCTACGAGCAGTACTTC. Translated: CASRDREVSYEQYF.